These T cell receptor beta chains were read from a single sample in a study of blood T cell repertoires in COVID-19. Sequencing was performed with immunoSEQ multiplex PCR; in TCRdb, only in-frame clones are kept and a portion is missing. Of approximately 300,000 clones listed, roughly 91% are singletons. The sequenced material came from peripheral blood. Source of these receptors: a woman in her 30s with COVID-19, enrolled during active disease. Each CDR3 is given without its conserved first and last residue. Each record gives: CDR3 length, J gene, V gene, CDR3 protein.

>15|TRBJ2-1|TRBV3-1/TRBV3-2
ASSHDEGMSSYNEQF
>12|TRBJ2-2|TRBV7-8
ASGTGANTGELF
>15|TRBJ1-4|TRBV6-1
ASSERDRLATNEKLF
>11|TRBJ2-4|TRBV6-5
ASSRGTGNIQY
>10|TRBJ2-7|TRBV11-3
ASSRQNDEQY
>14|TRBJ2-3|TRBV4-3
ASSQALGVGTDTQY
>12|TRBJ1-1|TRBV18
ASSPDRANTEAF
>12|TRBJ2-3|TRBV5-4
ASSFGLGTDTQY
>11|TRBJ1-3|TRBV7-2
ASSPDRGNTIY
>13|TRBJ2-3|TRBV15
ATSRDQARTDTQY
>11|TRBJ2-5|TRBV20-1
SAGAGQQETQY
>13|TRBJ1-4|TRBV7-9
ASSPSGPRNEKLF
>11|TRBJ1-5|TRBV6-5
ASARTGRQPQH
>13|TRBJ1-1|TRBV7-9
ASSDNRALNTEAF